The source of this T cell receptor beta chain is a study of T cells in Graves' hyperthyroidism and ophthalmopathy. Many counts were recorded for this clonotype. What it recognizes is unknown. Hyperthyroidism of Graves' type that showed no ophthalmopathy progression within 18 months was stable. Hyperthyroidism in the patients, aged 18 to 65, was newly diagnosed and under 2 months in duration. Each 10 ml fresh peripheral blood draw supplied the PBMCs. Amplified TCR beta CDR3 regions derived from RNA transcripts. Using the HTBI primer set, a first-round RT-PCR was run on the TCR CDR3. TCRdb independently ran MiXCR on the multiplex PCR reads; one entry per CDR3 protein. Of approximately 400,000 distinct CDR3 sequences listed, approximately 15% are singletons. Study results and caveats: A median 6.5 months before onset, the model predicted ophthalmopathy.

The CDR3 totals 13 residues. Deletions cut 7 bases from V and 1 base from J, with 10 bases between. The sequence derives from a woman aged 18-29 years with Graves' hyperthyroidism. This sequence joins TRBV12-3 or TRBV12-4 and TRBJ1-1; D remains ambiguous. The sequenced material came from blood. CDR3 DNA sequence: TGTGCCAGCATCAACAGCCAGAACACTGAAGCTTTCTTT. Translating gives CASINSQNTEAFF.